This TCR beta chain was sequenced for a study of T cell responses to AZD1222 COVID-19 vaccine. Sequencing was performed with immunoSEQ multiplex PCR; in TCRdb, only in-frame clones are kept and a portion is missing. The data contain over 140,000 clones, 80% to 95% of them singletons. The germline V gene has CDR1 SEHNR and CDR2 FQNEAQ (reference sequence). There are 13 residues in the CDR3. Trimming removed 7 bases from V and 3 bases from J, with 12 bases in between. The sequence was collected from an adult in good health. Sequencing was performed on peripheral blood, taken on day 0 of AZD1222 vaccination. J is TRBJ1-2 and V is TRBV7-9; D possibly corresponds to TRBD1 (6 bases). CDR3 DNA sequence: TGTGCCAGCAACCCGGGGGGCGACTATGGCTACACCTTC. This encodes CASNPGGDYGYTF.